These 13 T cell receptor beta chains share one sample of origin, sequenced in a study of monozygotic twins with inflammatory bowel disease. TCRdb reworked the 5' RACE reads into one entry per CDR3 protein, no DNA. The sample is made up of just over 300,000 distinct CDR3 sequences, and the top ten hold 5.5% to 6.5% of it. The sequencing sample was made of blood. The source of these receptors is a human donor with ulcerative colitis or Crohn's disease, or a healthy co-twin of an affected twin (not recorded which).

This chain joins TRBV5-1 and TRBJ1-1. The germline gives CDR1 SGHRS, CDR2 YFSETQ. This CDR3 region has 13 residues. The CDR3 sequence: CASSPTLNTEAFF.

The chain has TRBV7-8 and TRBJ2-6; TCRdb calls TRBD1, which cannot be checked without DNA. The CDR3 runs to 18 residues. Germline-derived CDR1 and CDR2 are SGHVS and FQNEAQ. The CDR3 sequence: CASSPPISRATGANVLTF.

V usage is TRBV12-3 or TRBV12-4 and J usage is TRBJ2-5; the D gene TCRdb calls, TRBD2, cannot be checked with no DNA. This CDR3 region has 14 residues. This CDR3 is CASRSTGTRETQYF.

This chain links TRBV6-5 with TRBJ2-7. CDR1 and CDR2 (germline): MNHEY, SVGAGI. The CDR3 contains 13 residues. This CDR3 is CASSSSLFYEQYF.

CDR3 protein: CASSPRRPDTQYF. This chain joins TRBV3-1 and TRBJ2-3; TCRdb outputs TRBD2, but without DNA this stays unchecked. Germline V lookup: CDR1 LGHDT, CDR2 YNNKEL (reference sequence). This CDR3 has 13 residues.

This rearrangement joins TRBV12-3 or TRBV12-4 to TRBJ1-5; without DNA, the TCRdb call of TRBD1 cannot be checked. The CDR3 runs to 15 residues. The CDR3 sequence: CASSSGTGGFQPQHF.

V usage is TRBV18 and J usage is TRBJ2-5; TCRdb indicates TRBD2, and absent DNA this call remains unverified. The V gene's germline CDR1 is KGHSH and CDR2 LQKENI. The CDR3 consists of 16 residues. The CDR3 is CASSRGLGLETETQYF.

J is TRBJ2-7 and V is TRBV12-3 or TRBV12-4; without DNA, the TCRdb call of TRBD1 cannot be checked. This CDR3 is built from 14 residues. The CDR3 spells CASSSDRWGYEQYF.

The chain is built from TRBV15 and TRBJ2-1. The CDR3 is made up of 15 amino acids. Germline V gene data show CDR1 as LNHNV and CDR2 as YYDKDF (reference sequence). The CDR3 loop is CATSRDRSPNNEQFF.

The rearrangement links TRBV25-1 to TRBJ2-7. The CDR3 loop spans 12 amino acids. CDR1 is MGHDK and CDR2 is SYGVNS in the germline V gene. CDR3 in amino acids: CASSEQWGEQYF.

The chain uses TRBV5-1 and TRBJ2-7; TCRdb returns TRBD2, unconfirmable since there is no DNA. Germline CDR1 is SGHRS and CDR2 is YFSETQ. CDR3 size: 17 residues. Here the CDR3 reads CASSLAPERGASYEQYF.

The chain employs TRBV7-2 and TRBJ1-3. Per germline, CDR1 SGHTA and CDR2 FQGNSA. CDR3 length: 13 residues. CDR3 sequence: CASSPHSGNTIYF.

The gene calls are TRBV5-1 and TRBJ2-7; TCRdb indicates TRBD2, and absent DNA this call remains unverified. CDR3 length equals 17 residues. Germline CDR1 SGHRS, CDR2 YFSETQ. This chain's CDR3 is CASSLGTSGRAGREQYF.